The 25 T cell receptor beta chains below all came from one sample that was sequenced in a study of CD8+ T cells in alopecia areata. Described treatment: oral pan-JAK inhibitor, 5-10 mg twice daily. Extraction and reverse transcription of RNA yielded cDNA as the sequencing template. The table came from immunoSEQ multiplex PCR; TCRdb's copy has only in-frame clones and leaves some out. The table lists about 180,000 clones, roughly 60% of them singletons, with around 15% in the top ten. The sample here was CD4+ T cells sorted from blood, taken at approximately week 61, from a patient treated with tofacitinib. All receptors come from a human donor with alopecia areata.

This clone was seen more than once but under ten times. The V gene is TRBV23-1, the J gene TRBJ2-5; D unclear. TRBV23-1 is an ORF for which the function is uncertain. V lost 4 bases, J lost 5 bases, and 11 bases lay in between. This CDR3 spans 13 amino acids. The chain's CDR3 is CASSLRVMETQYF. DNA of the CDR3: TGCGCCAGCAGTCTCCGGGTGATGGAGACCCAGTACTTC.

This clone was recorded once. This chain uses TRBV19 with TRBJ1-1, with 9 positions matching TRBD1. CDR1 is LNHDA and CDR2 is SQIVND in the germline V gene (reference sequence). With 3 bases clipped from V and 5 bases from J, the junction kept 7 bases outside the gene matches. The CDR3 is 15 residues long. Here the CDR3 reads CASSIPTGGETEAFF. Here the CDR3 DNA reads TGTGCCAGTAGTATCCCGACAGGGGGGGAAACTGAAGCTTTCTTT. Full variable domain (rest looked up from reference TRBV19 and TRBJ1-1): DGGITQSPKYLFRKEGQNVTLSCEQNLNHDAMYWYRQDPGQGLRLIYYSQIVNDFQKGDIAEGYSVSREKKESFPLTVTSAQKNPTAFYLCASSIPTGGETEAFFGQGTRLTVV.

The V call is TRBV6-5, the J call TRBJ1-1; maybe TRBD1 (5 bases). The V and J ends lost 8 bases and 3 bases respectively, with 13 bases between them. CDR1 and CDR2 (germline): MNHEY, SVGAGI. The CDR3 is 13 amino acids. This CDR3 is CASHRLRDTEAFF. The DNA for the CDR3 is TGTGCCAGCCACAGGCTTCGGGACACTGAAGCTTTCTTT.

The rearrangement joins TRBV2 to TRBJ2-4, with TRBD2 identical over 14 bases. The CDR3 has 17 amino acids. V lost 6 bases to trimming and J lost 9 bases; unmatched junction nucleotides: 13. Germline-derived CDR1 and CDR2 are SNHLY and FYNNEI. CDR3 sequence (DNA): TGTGCCAGCAGCCACCGACTAGCGGGGGGGCCCGATATCATTCAGTACTTC. It encodes CASSHRLAGGPDIIQYF.

The V gene is TRBV19, the J gene TRBJ1-6; no clear D gene. CDR1 LNHDA and CDR2 SQIVND come from the germline V gene (reference sequence). V lost 6 bases and J lost 12, with 0 bases in between. The CDR3 runs to 8 residues. The CDR3, as DNA: TGTGCCAGTAGACCCCTCCACTTT. This codes for CASRPLHF. The full variable domain, rest sourced from reference TRBV19 and TRBJ1-6, is DGGITQSPKYLFRKEGQNVTLSCEQNLNHDAMYWYRQDPGQGLRLIYYSQIVNDFQKGDIAEGYSVSREKKESFPLTVTSAQKNPTAFYLCASRPLHFGNGTRLTVT.

The V call is TRBV5-6, the J call TRBJ2-5, with 11 bases lining up with TRBD2. This CDR3 has 16 amino acids. J gave up 3 bases and V 4 bases, and 8 bases lay outside the gene matches. Per the germline V gene, CDR1 is SGHDT and CDR2 is YYEEEE. This chain's CDR3 is CASSQGTSGSKETQYF. The CDR3 bases are TGTGCCAGCAGCCAGGGCACTAGCGGGAGCAAAGAGACCCAGTACTTC.

CDR3 region: CASSRRQGKNIQYF. In DNA form, the CDR3 reads TGTGCCAGCAGCAGAAGACAGGGAAAAAACATTCAGTACTTC. The V and J genes are TRBV6-5 and TRBJ2-4; TRBD1 matches 7 bases. V lost 6 bases to trimming and J lost 4 bases; unmatched junction nucleotides: 6. CDR1 MNHEY and CDR2 SVGAGI come from the germline V gene. The CDR3 length is 14 residues.

The CDR3 region is CASGRTGRVETQYF. CDR3 in DNA: TGTGCCAGCGGGCGGACAGGGAGGGTCGAGACCCAGTACTTC. The chain has TRBV27 and TRBJ2-5; the D gene is possibly TRBD1 (8 bases). Germline V lookup: CDR1 MNHEY, CDR2 SMNVEV (reference sequence). The CDR3 length is 14 residues. The V gene lost 8 bases and the J gene lost 5 bases, with 18 bases spanning the gap.

This sequence joins TRBV7-2 and TRBJ2-3; the D call may be TRBD1 or TRBD2 (6 bases each). Germline CDR1 and CDR2: SGHTA and FQGNSA. Trimming pared 1 base from V and 4 bases from J, leaving 18 bases between. The CDR3 totals 17 residues. CDR3 protein: CASSLVGGRSVADTQYF. CDR3 in DNA: TGTGCCAGCAGCTTAGTGGGGGGCCGCTCTGTGGCAGATACGCAGTATTTT.

The chain is built from TRBV7-9 and TRBJ2-2, with 7 bases aligning to TRBD1. The length of the CDR3 is 15 residues. V shed 5 bases and J 4 bases; nucleotides not matched to a gene: 7. Per germline, CDR1 SEHNR and CDR2 FQNEAQ (reference sequence). CDR3 in DNA: TGTGCCAGCAGCACCCGGACAGGAGGCACCGGGGAGCTGTTTTTT. This translates into CASSTRTGGTGELFF.

This sequence joins TRBV15 and TRBJ2-3; unclear D gene. The V and J ends lost 1 base and 11 bases respectively, with 7 bases between them. Germline V lookup: CDR1 LNHNV, CDR2 YYDKDF (reference sequence). The CDR3 is 11 amino acids. For the CDR3, the DNA is TGTGCCACCAGCAGAGGAGTCGGGCAGTATTTT. Translating gives CATSRGVGQYF.

V is TRBV9 and J is TRBJ2-5, with 7 bases that match TRBD2. CDR1 and CDR2 from the germline V gene are SGDLS and YYNGEE. J lost 5 bases, V lost 6 bases, and 7 bases had no gene match. The CDR3 runs 13 residues. Written as DNA, the CDR3 is TGTGCCAGCACCCGGGACTACCTTGAGACCCAGTACTTC. Translated: CASTRDYLETQYF.

As concerns this clone: One end of the junction varies from germline; a read error may be responsible. The chain couples TRBV29-1 to TRBJ2-5, with unresolved D. Germline V gene lookup returns CDR1 SQVTM and CDR2 ANQGSEA. There are 17 residues in the CDR3. CDR3 DNA: TGCAGCGTTGTAAGGGCAGATAGGAAGATGAACCAAGAGGCCCAGTACTTC. It is translated as CSVVRADRKMNQEAQYF.

The V and J genes are TRBV28 and TRBJ2-5; D is unclear. The CDR3 extends over 12 amino acids. V lost 2 bases to trimming and J lost 1 base, with 2 bases between them. The germline V gene encodes CDR1 MDHEN and CDR2 SYDVKM. The CDR3 is CASSLTQETQYF. The CDR3 DNA reads TGTGCCAGCAGTTTAACCCAAGAGACCCAGTACTTC. The variable domain in full, completed from reference TRBV28 and TRBJ2-5, reads DVKVTQSSRYLVKRTGEKVFLECVQDMDHENMFWYRQDPGLGLRLIYFSYDVKMKEKGDIPEGYSVSREKKERFSLILESASTNQTSMYLCASSLTQETQYFGPGTRLLVL.

V usage is TRBV29-1 and J usage is TRBJ2-7, with D uncertain. Germline V gives CDR1 SQVTM, CDR2 ANQGSEA. This CDR3 comprises 12 residues. Trimming cost V 4 bases and J 4 bases, with 11 bases left between them. Here the CDR3 reads CSVGTVFYEQYF. As DNA, the CDR3 is TGCAGCGTTGGAACCGTCTTTTACGAGCAGTACTTC.

The chain links TRBV5-1 to TRBJ2-2, with D possibly TRBD1 on 5 matching bases. The CDR3 covers 15 residues. Trimming left V 1 base short and J 3 bases short, with 10 bases between. Germline V CDR1 and CDR2: SGHRS, YFSETQ. The CDR3 region is CASSLSGSDTGELFF. The CDR3 nucleotides are TGCGCCAGCAGCTTGTCAGGGTCGGACACCGGGGAGCTGTTTTTT.

CDR3 region: CASSLDGSGANVLTF. CDR3 nucleotide sequence: TGTGCCAGCAGCTTAGACGGGTCCGGGGCCAACGTCCTGACTTTC. The chain is built from TRBV7-9 and TRBJ2-6; no clear D gene. Trimming shortened V by 1 base and J by 4 bases, and 8 bases separated the two germline ends. The CDR3 extends over 15 amino acids. The germline V gene has CDR1 SEHNR and CDR2 FQNEAQ (reference sequence).

This clone was recorded a few times. The chain recombines TRBV7-9 with TRBJ2-7; D ambiguous. Between the trimmed V and J ends, which lost 2 bases and 6 bases, there was a span of 8 bases. The CDR3 spans 12 residues. The germline gives CDR1 SEHNR, CDR2 FQNEAQ (reference sequence). CDR3 sequence (DNA): TGTGCCAGCAGCTTACCCGGACCCGAGCAGTACTTC. Translated, it gives CASSLPGPEQYF.

V and J are TRBV30 and TRBJ2-5; either TRBD1 or TRBD2 may fit D (6 bases each). The CDR3 runs to 19 residues. Trimming shortened V by 0 bases and J by 6 bases, and 29 bases separated the two germline ends. Germline lookup yields CDR1 GTSNPN and CDR2 SVGIG (reference sequence). CDR3 loop: CAWSVGTGAQKAIPQTQYF. In DNA, the CDR3 is TGTGCCTGGAGTGTAGGAACGGGGGCCCAGAAAGCTATCCCCCAGACCCAGTACTTC.

The sample holds a few counts of this clone. The chain combines TRBV29-1 with TRBJ2-1; TRBD1 is a possible D gene (6 bases). The germline gives CDR1 SQVTM, CDR2 ANQGSEA. Between the trimmed V and J ends, which lost 2 bases and 5 bases, there was a span of 10 bases. CDR3 size: 13 residues. DNA of the CDR3: TGCAGCGTTGAACCCACAGGGAACAATGAGCAGTTCTTC. The encoded protein is CSVEPTGNNEQFF.

This clone was detected only once. The chain uses TRBV7-3 and TRBJ2-7; the match to TRBD1 covers 7 bases. V gave up 4 bases and J gave up 6 bases; unmatched junction bases: 6. There are 13 residues in the CDR3. The V gene's germline CDR1 is SGHTA and CDR2 FQGTGA. The CDR3 spells CASSSQQGSEQYF. The CDR3 DNA follows: TGTGCCAGCAGCTCCCAACAGGGGTCCGAGCAGTACTTC.

The chain joins TRBV29-1 to TRBJ2-1, with D perhaps TRBD1 (6 bases). The germline V gene has CDR1 SQVTM and CDR2 ANQGSEA. V dropped 7 bases and J dropped 9 bases, with 19 bases sitting between them. There are 13 residues in the CDR3. CDR3 sequence reads: CSGRTAELTEQFF. The CDR3 DNA is TGCAGCGGACGGACAGCCGAGCTGACTGAGCAGTTCTTC.

As for this clone: This specimen includes other DNA sequences encoding the same CDR3. The chain employs TRBV2 and TRBJ2-7; D is undetermined. The CDR3 consists of 12 residues. V gave up 3 bases and J gave up 4 bases, with 7 bases separating them. In germline, CDR1 is SNHLY, CDR2 FYNNEI. CDR3 in amino acids: CASSEGGYEQYF. In DNA, the CDR3 is TGTGCCAGCAGTGAGGGTGGTTACGAGCAGTACTTC.

The chain carries TRBV4-1 and TRBJ1-1; D remains unclear. The germline CDR1 and CDR2 sequences are MGHRA and YSYEKL. CDR3 length: 15 amino acids. V was trimmed by 7 bases and J by 2 bases, leaving 17 bases between them. CDR3 sequence: CASTLSPGSNTEAFF. The DNA of the CDR3 is TGCGCCAGCACCCTGTCCCCGGGGAGTAACACTGAAGCTTTCTTT.

The chain links TRBV7-2 to TRBJ2-1; 10 bases are a match to TRBD2. V lost 3 bases, J lost 6 bases, and 8 bases stayed unmatched. The CDR3 length is 16 residues. Germline CDR1 and CDR2: SGHTA and FQGNSA. This chain's CDR3 is CASSFEAGGLRNEQFF. CDR3 DNA: TGTGCCAGCAGCTTCGAAGCGGGGGGGCTTCGCAATGAGCAGTTCTTC.